The rows below give T cell receptor beta chains drawn from one sample of a study of vaccination and CD4 T cells after COVID-19. The antigens for these receptors are not known. TCRdb passed the PCR reads through MiXCR, listing each CDR3 protein once. The data hold some 4,600 distinct CDR3 sequences, with over 20% observed a single time. Source material: CD4+ T cells from blood, cultured in vitro. The receptor source for this set is a human donor who had recovered from COVID-19. The conserved cysteine and the conserved F or W are not part of the CDR3 here. D genes are given only for firm matches. Not all rows give a size; the values are once, few, many and, for expanded clones, a class.

TRBJ1-1 | TRBV6-1 | TRBD1 | - | ASSGQWTGDTEAF
TRBJ2-6 | TRBV5-1 | - | - | ASSLGGSSGANVLT
TRBJ1-6 | TRBV30 | TRBD1 | - | AWGDRGDSPLH
TRBJ1-3 | TRBV2 | - | - | ASSANPGTALGNTIY
TRBJ1-2 | TRBV30 | TRBD1 | - | AWSVGTGRYGYT
TRBJ2-3 | TRBV12-1 | - | - | ASSSGTSGQYTDTQY
TRBJ1-2 | TRBV5-4 | - | few | ASSSPQGRGYGYT
TRBJ2-3 | TRBV19 | TRBD1 | few | ASRDLQGNTQY
TRBJ2-7 | TRBV20-1 | TRBD1 | - | SAARGLSYEQY
TRBJ1-3 | TRBV19 | - | - | ASSSEGRNGNTIY
TRBJ1-2 | TRBV27 | TRBD1 | - | ASRPATGSYGYT
TRBJ1-4 | TRBV27 | - | - | ASSFPNEKLF
TRBJ2-5 | TRBV5-4 | TRBD2 | - | ASSSLSGGAGETQY
TRBJ1-6 | TRBV5-6 | TRBD1 | - | ASSLGTGSHSPLH
TRBJ2-1 | TRBV2 | - | - | ASTSRPRMGNEQF
TRBJ2-5 | TRBV20-1 | - | few | SAAEWQQETQY
TRBJ1-6 | TRBV6-5 | - | - | ASSYDRYPGSPLH
TRBJ1-2 | TRBV19 | TRBD1 | large | ATSDRGLSNYGYT
TRBJ2-2 | TRBV7-9 | - | few | ASSSDGHTGELF
TRBJ2-3 | TRBV20-1 | TRBD2 | medium-sized | SAGIPLAGGIDTQY
TRBJ1-6 | TRBV6-4 | TRBD1 | few | ASRDRENSPLH
TRBJ2-7 | TRBV7-9 | TRBD1 | - | ASSLGGTGAAYEQY
TRBJ2-7 | TRBV20-1 | - | few | SAYRVYEQY
TRBJ2-3 | TRBV20-1 | TRBD2 | few | SASRATSGGSDTQY
TRBJ2-7 | TRBV6-1 | TRBD1 | medium-sized | ASRQPGQGSYEQY
TRBJ1-2 | TRBV20-1 | - | - | SAPGQGASGYT
TRBJ1-2 | TRBV10-2 | - | few | ASSSPPGEHGYT
TRBJ1-6 | TRBV18 | - | few | ASSPDSSPLH
TRBJ2-7 | TRBV5-1 | - | few | ASSPRDNGDEQY
TRBJ1-2 | TRBV7-8 | - | medium-sized | ASSLSLSRGIYGYT
TRBJ2-2 | TRBV20-1 | TRBD2 | - | SAQHRGGVGGELV
TRBJ1-1 | TRBV6-1 | - | medium-sized | ASSDGTYTEAF
TRBJ2-7 | TRBV12-3/TRBV12-4 | - | - | ASSLSGSYAQY
TRBJ2-7 | TRBV15 | - | - | ATSPGVTYEQY
TRBJ1-1 | TRBV11-3 | - | large | ASSLNPTEAF
TRBJ1-1 | TRBV30 | - | - | AWADIPNTEAF
TRBJ2-7 | TRBV20-1 | TRBD2 | - | SAHLRGSAHLYEQY
TRBJ2-5 | TRBV19 | TRBD2 | few | ASSIPGERGGRETQY
TRBJ1-2 | TRBV20-1 | - | few | SAPATGSPYGYT
TRBJ2-3 | TRBV11-2 | TRBD2 | - | ASSLDGVREGLDTQY
TRBJ1-5 | TRBV20-1 | TRBD1 | few | SARRGQGQPQH
TRBJ1-1 | TRBV7-3 | - | few | ASSAEGGRNTEAF
TRBJ2-2 | TRBV9 | TRBD2 | - | ASSVTSGAGELF
TRBJ2-4 | TRBV4-1 | - | few | ASSQGGGPPGGIQY
TRBJ1-6 | TRBV12-3/TRBV12-4 | - | - | ASSRERGGSPLH
TRBJ1-2 | TRBV7-3 | - | few | ASSLGQGHGYT
TRBJ1-1 | TRBV5-1 | TRBD1 | - | ASSGTGQRNTEAF
TRBJ2-4 | TRBV20-1 | TRBD1 | - | SASPSSGTGRD
TRBJ2-5 | TRBV12-5 | - | few | ASGRAWQTQY
TRBJ1-6 | TRBV5-1 | TRBD1 | few | ASSPFKGQGNSPLH
TRBJ1-1 | TRBV30 | - | - | AWSVTLGIPEAF
TRBJ1-1 | TRBV30 | - | - | AWSETGTEAF
TRBJ1-6 | TRBV30 | - | medium-sized | AWSGDPRYNSPLH
TRBJ1-5 | TRBV19 | - | - | AGRGPRGNQPQH
TRBJ2-3 | TRBV7-2 | - | - | ASSLALGADTQY
TRBJ1-2 | TRBV20-1 | - | - | SARQGSGYT
TRBJ1-4 | TRBV20-1 | - | - | SARPGSTNEKLF